This T cell receptor beta chain was retrieved from a study of T-cell reconstitution after alpha-beta-depleted transplantation in children. Study-level points and caveats: Fresh T-cell production supplied most of the T-cell counts and diversity seen one year after transplant. By about two months after transplant, alpha-beta T cells reportedly arose from several hundred graft clones that had expanded. Some patients owed their high day-60 TCRbeta diversity to surviving recipient T cells and thymic progenitors.

With 1 base clipped from V and 6 bases from J, the junction kept 6 bases outside the gene matches. The germline gives CDR1 MNHEY, CDR2 SMNVEV (reference sequence). The CDR3 is 17 amino acids. For TCRbeta, the library was prepared with unique molecular identifiers. MiXCR, run by TCRdb on the PCR reads, gives a single entry per CDR3 protein. The data hold hundreds of thousands of distinct CDR3 sequences, with around 9.9% observed a single time. This clonotype has at least ten counts. Its antigen is unknown. This sample comprised PBMCs, obtained before TCRalphabeta/CD19-depleted stem cell transplant. The clonotype comes from a child under two years old with acute myeloid leukemia, due to receive a stem cell transplant. The chain recombines TRBV27 with TRBJ2-2; 12 bases are shared with TRBD1. The DNA for the CDR3 is TGTGCCAGCAGTTTATGGCCGGGACAGGGGGCGGCCGGGGAGCTGTTTTTT. Translation gives CASSLWPGQGAAGELFF.